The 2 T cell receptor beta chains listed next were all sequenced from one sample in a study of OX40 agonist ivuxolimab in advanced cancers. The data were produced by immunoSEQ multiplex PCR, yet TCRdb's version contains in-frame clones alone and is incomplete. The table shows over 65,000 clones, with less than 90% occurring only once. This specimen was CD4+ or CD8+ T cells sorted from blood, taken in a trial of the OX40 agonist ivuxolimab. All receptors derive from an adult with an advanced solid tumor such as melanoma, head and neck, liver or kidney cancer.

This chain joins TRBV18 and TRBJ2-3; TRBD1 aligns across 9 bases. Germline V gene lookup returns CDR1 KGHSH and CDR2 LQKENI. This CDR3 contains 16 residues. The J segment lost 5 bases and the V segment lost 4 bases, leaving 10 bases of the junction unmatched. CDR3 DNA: TGTGCCAGCTCACACAGTTCCGGGACAGGGATAGATACGCAGTATTTT. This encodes CASSHSSGTGIDTQYF.

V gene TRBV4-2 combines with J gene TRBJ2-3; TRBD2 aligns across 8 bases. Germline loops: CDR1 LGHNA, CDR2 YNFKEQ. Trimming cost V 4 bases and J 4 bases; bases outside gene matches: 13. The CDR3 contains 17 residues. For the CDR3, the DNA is TGTGCCAGCAGCCTACAGGTCAAGGGACTAGGGGCAGATACGCAGTATTTT. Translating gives CASSLQVKGLGADTQYF.